The 20 T cell receptor beta chains listed next were all sequenced from one sample in a study of blood T cells in healthy people across ages. Through a sample-barcoded 5' primer and a J-beta primer mix, a second PCR was run for about 7 to 12 cycles. A single record per CDR3 protein comes from TCRdb applying MiXCR to the 5' RACE reads. This sample has about 970,000 distinct CDR3 sequences, with about 51% found just once. Sequencing was carried out using blood. The source of these receptors is an older woman in good health.

This clonotype was seen only a few times. The CDR3 coding sequence is TGTGCCAGCAGTTCAGGGATTAGCAATCAGCCCCAGCATTTT. Translation: CASSSGISNQPQHF. V usage is TRBV27 and J usage is TRBJ1-5; tentative D call: TRBD1 (5 bases). The CDR3 sequence is 14 residues long. V was clipped by 4 bases and J by 0 bases, with 7 bases between them. Germline CDR1 and CDR2: MNHEY and SMNVEV (reference sequence).

The chain combines TRBV12-3 or TRBV12-4 with TRBJ2-1; D is perhaps TRBD1 (5 bases). This CDR3 has 12 amino acids. V gave up 6 bases and J gave up 6 bases, with 9 bases separating them. Written as DNA, the CDR3 is TGTGCCAGCAGGGTAAGGGGCAATGAGCAGTTCTTC. It is translated as CASRVRGNEQFF.

This chain connects TRBV28 to TRBJ1-6, with 7 nucleotides matching TRBD1. CDR3 length: 18 amino acids. CDR1 MDHEN and CDR2 SYDVKM come from the germline V gene. After removal of 1 base from V and 10 bases from J, the junction contained 16 bases not matched to a gene. CDR3: CASSLSVVEGGRRSPLHF. CDR3 in DNA: TGTGCCAGCAGTTTATCCGTGGTTGAAGGGGGCCGACGCTCACCCCTCCACTTT. The full variable domain, in which reference TRBV28 and TRBJ1-6 provide the parts outside the CDR3, is DVKVTQSSRYLVKRTGEKVFLECVQDMDHENMFWYRQDPGLGLRLIYFSYDVKMKEKGDIPEGYSVSREKKERFSLILESASTNQTSMYLCASSLSVVEGGRRSPLHFGNGTRLTVT.

V usage is TRBV6-1 and J usage is TRBJ2-5, with D unclear. Germline V gene lookup returns CDR1 MNHNS and CDR2 SASEGT. The CDR3 totals 13 residues. V was trimmed by 3 bases and J by 11 bases, leaving 16 bases between them. The CDR3 DNA follows: TGTGCCAGCAGTGATTGGTCGGCGGACGGGCAGTACTTC. The encoded protein is CASSDWSADGQYF.

CDR3: CSAWGGMDTEAFF. CDR3 nucleotides: TGCAGTGCCTGGGGGGGTATGGACACTGAAGCTTTCTTT. The rearrangement uses TRBV20-1 and TRBJ1-1; perhaps TRBD1 as D (5 bases). This CDR3 spans 13 amino acids. Germline CDR1 and CDR2: DFQATT and SNEGSKA (reference sequence). V dropped 6 bases and J dropped 3 bases, with 14 bases sitting between them.

The chain combines TRBV12-3 or TRBV12-4 with TRBJ1-2, with 8 bases lining up with TRBD1. The length of the CDR3 is 13 residues. After removal of 6 bases from V and 4 bases from J, the junction contained 4 bases not matched to a gene. The CDR3 spells CASRKQGVYGYTF. In DNA, the CDR3 is TGTGCCAGCAGGAAACAGGGGGTCTATGGCTACACCTTC.

This sequence joins TRBV4-1 and TRBJ2-3, with a tentative D call TRBD1 (5 bases). Looked up from germline, CDR1 is MGHRA and CDR2 is YSYEKL. Between the trimmed V and J ends, which lost 3 bases and 8 bases, there was a span of 12 bases. This CDR3 has 13 amino acids. This CDR3 reads CASSHPDTPTQYF. CDR3 DNA: TGCGCCAGCAGCCACCCGGACACACCTACGCAGTATTTT.

This clonotype was detected a few times. V gene TRBV4-3 combines with J gene TRBJ2-1, with 10 bases lining up with TRBD2. From germline, CDR1 is LGHNA and CDR2 YSLEER. The CDR3 has 18 residues. V lost 4 bases, J lost 6 bases, and 15 bases stayed unmatched. The CDR3, as DNA: TGCGCCAGCAGCCCGTCAGCAGGACTAGCGGTCGTTTTCAATGAGCAGTTCTTC. It is translated as CASSPSAGLAVVFNEQFF.

The chain uses TRBV7-9 and TRBJ2-3, with D possibly matching TRBD1 (6 bases). The germline CDR1 and CDR2 sequences are SEHNR and FQNEAQ (reference sequence). With 5 bases removed from V and 1 base from J, the gap between germline ends came to 16 bases. The CDR3 is made up of 16 amino acids. The CDR3 sequence: CASSTGLQVGTDTQYF. CDR3 in DNA: TGTGCCAGCAGCACAGGGCTACAGGTCGGCACAGATACGCAGTATTTT.

This clonotype was seen once. The chain is built from TRBV20-1 and TRBJ2-3, with TRBD2 matching over 10 bases. CDR1 DFQATT and CDR2 SNEGSKA come from the germline V gene (reference sequence). The CDR3 is 16 residues long. V shed 5 bases, J shed 0 bases, and the junction held 8 bases outside the gene matches. CDR3 sequence: CSAQPLAGASTDTQYF. CDR3 sequence (DNA): TGCAGTGCTCAACCCCTAGCGGGAGCTAGCACAGATACGCAGTATTTT.

The CDR3 bases are TGTGCCATCAGTGAGTCGAGGCTAACTAGCGACTCCTACGAGCAGTACTTC. Protein product: CAISESRLTSDSYEQYF. The rearrangement joins TRBV10-3 to TRBJ2-7; 7 bases align to TRBD2. Germline V gene lookup returns CDR1 ENHRY and CDR2 SYGVKD. V dropped 0 bases and J dropped 0; count of bases not matched to a gene: 8. This CDR3 contains 17 residues.

The chain is built from TRBV20-1 and TRBJ2-7; TRBD2 aligns across 8 bases. This CDR3 has 16 residues. Germline CDR1 and CDR2: DFQATT and SNEGSKA (reference sequence). This chain's CDR3 is CSATKGPIAGHLEQYF. DNA of the CDR3: TGCAGCGCAACTAAGGGCCCCATAGCGGGGCACCTTGAGCAGTACTTC.

This chain connects TRBV7-9 to TRBJ2-7, with D uncertain. Looked up from germline, CDR1 is SEHNR and CDR2 is FQNEAQ (reference sequence). V dropped 5 bases and J dropped 7 bases, with 18 bases sitting between them. The CDR3 is 14 residues long. CDR3 protein: CASSPSTGPFEQYF. CDR3 DNA sequence: TGTGCCAGCAGCCCCAGTACGGGCCCTTTTGAGCAGTACTTC.

The gene calls are TRBV7-2 and TRBJ2-7; no clear D. The J call may be faulty, since TRBJ2-5 better matches the DNA end. The CDR3 consists of 15 residues. CDR1 and CDR2 (germline): SGHTA, FQGNSA. The CDR3 is CASSPPSRPMKTQYF. The DNA for the CDR3 is TGTGCCAGCAGCCCCCCGAGTCGCCCGATGAAGACCCAGTACTTC.

V gene TRBV10-3 combines with J gene TRBJ2-3; tentative D call: TRBD1 (6 bases). There are 14 residues in the CDR3. Germline V gene lookup returns CDR1 ENHRY and CDR2 SYGVKD. With 7 bases removed from V and 0 bases from J, the gap between germline ends came to 11 bases. The CDR3 reads CAITGQTSTDTQYF. The CDR3 coding sequence is TGTGCCATCACCGGACAGACTAGCACAGATACGCAGTATTTT.

This chain joins TRBV20-1 and TRBJ2-1; D unresolved. CDR3 length: 12 residues. Germline values: CDR1 DFQATT, CDR2 SNEGSKA (reference sequence). CDR3 sequence (DNA): TGCAGCGCCCGAGCGTTTGGCCATGAGCAGTTCTTC. Translation: CSARAFGHEQFF.

This rearrangement joins TRBV28 to TRBJ2-7; maybe TRBD1 (6 bases). Trimming pared 7 bases from V and 2 bases from J, leaving 15 bases between. Germline-derived CDR1 and CDR2 are MDHEN and SYDVKM. This CDR3 is built from 14 residues. In nucleotides, the CDR3 is TGTGCCAGCACCCTTCCGGGACATCCCTACGAGCAGTACTTC. Encoded protein: CASTLPGHPYEQYF. The full variable domain, in which reference TRBV28 and TRBJ2-7 provide the parts outside the CDR3, is DVKVTQSSRYLVKRTGEKVFLECVQDMDHENMFWYRQDPGLGLRLIYFSYDVKMKEKGDIPEGYSVSREKKERFSLILESASTNQTSMYLCASTLPGHPYEQYFGPGTRLTVT.

Only a few counts were recorded for this clonotype. The J gene is TRBJ2-7, the V gene TRBV10-3; D gene unclear. Trimming left V 4 bases short and J 3 bases short, with 4 bases between. The CDR3 consists of 11 residues. Germline loops: CDR1 ENHRY, CDR2 SYGVKD. CDR3 residues: CAISVGYEQYF. Here the CDR3 DNA reads TGTGCCATCAGTGTAGGCTACGAGCAGTACTTC.

The CDR3 sequence is CASSWGPNSNQPQHF. The DNA for the CDR3 is TGTGCCAGCAGCTGGGGACCGAATAGCAATCAGCCCCAGCATTTT. The chain uses TRBV5-6 and TRBJ1-5, with TRBD1 as a possible D gene (5 bases). Trimming pared 3 bases from V and 0 bases from J, leaving 10 bases between. Germline-derived CDR1 and CDR2 are SGHDT and YYEEEE. The CDR3 extends over 15 amino acids.

The V call is TRBV9, the J call TRBJ2-1; maybe TRBD2 (7 bases). Trimming shortened V by 1 base and J by 0 bases, and 8 bases separated the two germline ends. The germline V gene encodes CDR1 SGDLS and CDR2 YYNGEE. The CDR3 totals 15 residues. This CDR3 is CASSVRGGSYNEQFF. DNA for the CDR3: TGTGCCAGCAGCGTAAGGGGGGGCTCCTACAATGAGCAGTTCTTC.